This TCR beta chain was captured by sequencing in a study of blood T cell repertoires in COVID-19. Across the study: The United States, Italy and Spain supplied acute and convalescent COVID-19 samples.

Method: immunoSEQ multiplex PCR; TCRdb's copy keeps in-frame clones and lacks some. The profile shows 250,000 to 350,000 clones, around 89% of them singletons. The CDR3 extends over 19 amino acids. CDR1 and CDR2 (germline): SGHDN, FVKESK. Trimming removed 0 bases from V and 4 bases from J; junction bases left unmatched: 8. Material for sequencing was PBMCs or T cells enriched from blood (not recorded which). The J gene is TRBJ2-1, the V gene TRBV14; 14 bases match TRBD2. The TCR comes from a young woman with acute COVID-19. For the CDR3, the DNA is TGTGCCAGCAGCCAAGATCCACCAGGGACTAGCGGGAGTTACAATGAGCAGTTCTTC. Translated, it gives CASSQDPPGTSGSYNEQFF.